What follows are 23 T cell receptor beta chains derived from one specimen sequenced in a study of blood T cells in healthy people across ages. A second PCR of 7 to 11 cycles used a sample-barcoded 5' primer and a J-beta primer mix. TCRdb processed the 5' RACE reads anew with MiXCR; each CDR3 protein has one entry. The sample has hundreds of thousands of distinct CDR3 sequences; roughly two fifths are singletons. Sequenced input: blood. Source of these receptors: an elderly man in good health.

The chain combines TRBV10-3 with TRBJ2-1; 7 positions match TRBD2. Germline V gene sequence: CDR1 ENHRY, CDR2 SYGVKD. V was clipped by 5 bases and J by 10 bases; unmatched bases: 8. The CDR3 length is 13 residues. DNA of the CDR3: TGTGCCATCAGTCTAGAGCTAGCGGTAGAGCAGTTCTTC. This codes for CAISLELAVEQFF.

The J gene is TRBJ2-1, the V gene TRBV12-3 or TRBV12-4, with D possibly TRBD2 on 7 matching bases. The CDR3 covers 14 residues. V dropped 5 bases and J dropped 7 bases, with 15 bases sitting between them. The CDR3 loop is CASSPVRGGNEQFF. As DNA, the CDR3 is TGTGCCAGCAGTCCCGTTAGGGGGGGAAATGAGCAGTTCTTC.

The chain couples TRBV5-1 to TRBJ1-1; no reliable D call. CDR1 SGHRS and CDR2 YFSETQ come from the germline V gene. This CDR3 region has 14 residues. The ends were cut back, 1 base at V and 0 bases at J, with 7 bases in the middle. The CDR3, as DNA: TGCGCCAGCAGCTTGATGTCAGTGAACACTGAAGCTTTCTTT. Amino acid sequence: CASSLMSVNTEAFF.

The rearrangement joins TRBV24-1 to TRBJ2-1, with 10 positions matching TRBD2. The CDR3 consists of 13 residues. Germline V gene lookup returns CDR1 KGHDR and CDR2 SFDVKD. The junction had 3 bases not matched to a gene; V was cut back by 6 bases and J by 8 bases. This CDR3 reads CATSQRGGDEQFF. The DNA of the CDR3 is TGTGCCACCAGTCAGCGGGGGGGCGATGAGCAGTTCTTC.

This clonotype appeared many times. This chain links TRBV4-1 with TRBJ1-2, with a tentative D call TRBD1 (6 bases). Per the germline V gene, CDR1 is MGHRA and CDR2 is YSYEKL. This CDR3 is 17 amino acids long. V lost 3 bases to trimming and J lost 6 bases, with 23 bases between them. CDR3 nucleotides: TGCGCCAGCAGCCACATCAGATCCGCAGGGGCTGGAAATGGCTACACCTTC. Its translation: CASSHIRSAGAGNGYTF.

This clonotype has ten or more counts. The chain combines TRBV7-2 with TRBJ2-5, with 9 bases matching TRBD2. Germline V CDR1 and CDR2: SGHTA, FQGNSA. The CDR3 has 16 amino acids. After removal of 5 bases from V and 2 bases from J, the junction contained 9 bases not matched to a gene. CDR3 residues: CASSHDGLAGQETQYF. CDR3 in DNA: TGTGCCAGCAGCCATGACGGTCTAGCGGGGCAAGAGACCCAGTACTTC.

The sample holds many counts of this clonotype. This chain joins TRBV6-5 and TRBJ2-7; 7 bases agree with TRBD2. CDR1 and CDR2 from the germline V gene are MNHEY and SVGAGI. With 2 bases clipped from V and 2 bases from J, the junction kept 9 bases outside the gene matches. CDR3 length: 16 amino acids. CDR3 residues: CASSYPRPGLPYEQYF. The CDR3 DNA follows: TGTGCCAGCAGTTACCCCCGACCGGGACTACCCTACGAGCAGTACTTC.

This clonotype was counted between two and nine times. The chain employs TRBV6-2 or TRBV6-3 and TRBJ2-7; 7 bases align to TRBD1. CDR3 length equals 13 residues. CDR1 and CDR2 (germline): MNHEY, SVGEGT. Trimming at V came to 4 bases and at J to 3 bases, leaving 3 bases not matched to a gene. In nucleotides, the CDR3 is TGTGCCAGCAGTTTGACAGGGTACTACGAGCAGTACTTC. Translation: CASSLTGYYEQYF.

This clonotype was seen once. CDR3 DNA sequence: TGTGCCAGCAGTTACTTGACTAGCGGGAGGGCCCAGTCAGATACGCAGTATTTT. Translated, it gives CASSYLTSGRAQSDTQYF. The rearrangement uses TRBV6-2 or TRBV6-3 and TRBJ2-3, with 14 bases that match TRBD2. This CDR3 spans 18 amino acids. In germline, CDR1 is MNHEY, CDR2 SVGEGT. The V segment lost 1 base and the J segment 4 bases; nucleotides outside the gene matches: 7.

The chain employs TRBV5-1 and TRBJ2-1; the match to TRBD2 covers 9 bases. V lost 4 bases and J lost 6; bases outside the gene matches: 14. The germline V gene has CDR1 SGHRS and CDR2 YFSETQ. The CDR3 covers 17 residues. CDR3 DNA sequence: TGCGCCAGCAGCCCACACAGCGGGAGGCTCGGGGGCAATGAGCAGTTCTTC. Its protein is CASSPHSGRLGGNEQFF. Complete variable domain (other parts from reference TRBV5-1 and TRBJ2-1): KAGVTQTPRYLIKTRGQQVTLSCSPISGHRSVSWYQQTPGQGLQFLFEYFSETQRNKGNFPGRFSGRQFSNSRSEMNVSTLELGDSALYLCASSPHSGRLGGNEQFFGPGTRLTVL.

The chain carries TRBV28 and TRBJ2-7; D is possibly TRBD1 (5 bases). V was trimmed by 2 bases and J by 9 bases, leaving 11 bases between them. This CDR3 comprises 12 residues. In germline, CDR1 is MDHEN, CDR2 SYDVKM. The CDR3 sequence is CASSLNQGRQYF. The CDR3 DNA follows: TGTGCCAGCAGTTTAAATCAGGGCCGGCAGTACTTC.

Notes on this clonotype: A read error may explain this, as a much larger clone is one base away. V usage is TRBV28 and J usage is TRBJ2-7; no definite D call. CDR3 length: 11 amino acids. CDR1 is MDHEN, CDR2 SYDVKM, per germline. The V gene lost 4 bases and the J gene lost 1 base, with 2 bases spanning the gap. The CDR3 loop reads CASSWSYEQYF. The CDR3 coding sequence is TGTGCCAGCAGTTGGTCCTACGAGCAGTACTTC.

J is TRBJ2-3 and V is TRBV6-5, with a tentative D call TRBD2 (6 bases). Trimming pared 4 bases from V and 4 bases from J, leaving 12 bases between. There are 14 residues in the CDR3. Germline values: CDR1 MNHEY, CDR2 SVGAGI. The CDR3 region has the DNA TGTGCCAGCAGTTCCCCTAGCGTTGCAGATACGCAGTATTTT. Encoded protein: CASSSPSVADTQYF.

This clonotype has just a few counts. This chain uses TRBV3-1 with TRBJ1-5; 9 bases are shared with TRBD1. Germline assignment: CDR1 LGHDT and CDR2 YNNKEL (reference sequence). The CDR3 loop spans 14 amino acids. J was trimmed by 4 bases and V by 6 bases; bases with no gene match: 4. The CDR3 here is CASSWDRENQPQHF. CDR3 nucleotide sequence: TGTGCCAGCAGTTGGGACAGGGAGAATCAGCCCCAGCATTTT.

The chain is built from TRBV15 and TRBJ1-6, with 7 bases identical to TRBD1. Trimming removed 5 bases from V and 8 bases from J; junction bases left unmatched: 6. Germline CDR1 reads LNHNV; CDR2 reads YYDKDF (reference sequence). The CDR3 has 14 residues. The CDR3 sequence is CATSAGGRYSPLHF. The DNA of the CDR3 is TGTGCCACCAGCGCAGGGGGTCGGTATTCACCCCTCCACTTT.

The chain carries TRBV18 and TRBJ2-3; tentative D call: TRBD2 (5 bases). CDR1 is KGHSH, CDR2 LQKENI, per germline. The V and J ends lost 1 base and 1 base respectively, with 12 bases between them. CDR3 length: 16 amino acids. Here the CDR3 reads CASSPLRSGGTDTQYF. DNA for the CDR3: TGTGCCAGCTCACCACTCAGGAGCGGAGGCACAGATACGCAGTATTTT.

The CDR3 is CASSLELRGTGANVLTF. The CDR3 DNA sequence: TGCGCCAGCAGCTTGGAACTTAGGGGGACTGGGGCCAACGTCCTGACTTTC. The chain links TRBV5-1 to TRBJ2-6; the D gene is possibly TRBD1 (6 bases). This CDR3 comprises 17 residues. Germline lookup yields CDR1 SGHRS and CDR2 YFSETQ. With 0 bases removed from V and 2 bases from J, the gap between germline ends came to 12 bases.

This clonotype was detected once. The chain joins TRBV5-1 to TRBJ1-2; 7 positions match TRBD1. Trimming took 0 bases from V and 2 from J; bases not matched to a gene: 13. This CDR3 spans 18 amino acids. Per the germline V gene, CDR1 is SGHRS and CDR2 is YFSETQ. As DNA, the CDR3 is TGCGCCAGCAGCTTGGGGCGACAGGGAACCCCGCGAAACTATGGCTACACCTTC. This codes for CASSLGRQGTPRNYGYTF.

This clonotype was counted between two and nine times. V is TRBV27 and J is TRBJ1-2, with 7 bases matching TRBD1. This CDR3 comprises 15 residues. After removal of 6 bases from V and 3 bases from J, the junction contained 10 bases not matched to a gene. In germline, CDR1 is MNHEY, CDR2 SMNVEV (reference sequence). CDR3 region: CASRSLGGIDYGYTF. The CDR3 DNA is TGTGCCAGCAGATCATTAGGGGGCATAGACTATGGCTACACCTTC.

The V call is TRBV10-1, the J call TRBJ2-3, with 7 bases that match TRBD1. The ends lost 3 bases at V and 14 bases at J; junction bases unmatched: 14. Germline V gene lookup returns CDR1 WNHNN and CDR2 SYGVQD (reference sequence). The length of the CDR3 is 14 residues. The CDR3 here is CASSDQTIRDSVYF. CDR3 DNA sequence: TGCGCCAGCAGTGACCAGACCATCCGGGACAGCGTGTATTTT.

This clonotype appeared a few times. CDR3 in amino acids: CSGHTPPDTQYF. The CDR3 DNA reads as TGCAGCGGACATACCCCCCCAGATACGCAGTATTTT. This chain uses TRBV29-1 with TRBJ2-3; D gene ambiguous. This CDR3 region has 12 residues. V dropped 7 bases and J dropped 4 bases, with 12 bases sitting between them. Germline CDR1 is SQVTM and CDR2 is ANQGSEA.

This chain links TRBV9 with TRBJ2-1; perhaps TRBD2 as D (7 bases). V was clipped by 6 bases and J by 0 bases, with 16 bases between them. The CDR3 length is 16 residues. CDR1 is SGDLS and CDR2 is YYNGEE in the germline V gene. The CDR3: CASTEGGSISYNEQFF. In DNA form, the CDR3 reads TGTGCCAGCACCGAGGGGGGGTCCATCTCCTACAATGAGCAGTTCTTC.

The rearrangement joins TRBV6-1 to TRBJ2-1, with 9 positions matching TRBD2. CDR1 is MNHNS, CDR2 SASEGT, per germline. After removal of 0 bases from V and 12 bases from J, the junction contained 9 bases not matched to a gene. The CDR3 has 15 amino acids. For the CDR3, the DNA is TGTGCCAGCAGTGAAGCGCCGGGACTAGCCTATGGGCAGTTCTTC. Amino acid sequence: CASSEAPGLAYGQFF.